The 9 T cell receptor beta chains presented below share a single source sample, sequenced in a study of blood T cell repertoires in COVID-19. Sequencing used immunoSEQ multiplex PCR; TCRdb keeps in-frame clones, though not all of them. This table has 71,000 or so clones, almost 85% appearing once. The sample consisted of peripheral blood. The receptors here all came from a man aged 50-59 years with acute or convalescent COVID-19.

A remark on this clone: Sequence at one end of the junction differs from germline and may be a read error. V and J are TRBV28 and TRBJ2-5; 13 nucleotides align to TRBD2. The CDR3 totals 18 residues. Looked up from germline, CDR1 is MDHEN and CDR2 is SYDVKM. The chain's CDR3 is CASSLRLAGGSNQKTQYF. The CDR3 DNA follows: TGTGCCAGCAGTTTAAGACTAGCGGGAGGTAGCAACCAAAAGACCCAGTACTTC.

Written as DNA, the CDR3 is TGTGCCAGCAGTCCCCGGGGAGGGAACATTCAGTACTTC. Translating it yields CASSPRGGNIQYF. The gene calls are TRBV12-3 or TRBV12-4 and TRBJ2-4, with 7 positions matching TRBD2. With V trimmed by 5 bases and J by 7 bases, 5 bases remained unmatched. The CDR3 has 13 amino acids.

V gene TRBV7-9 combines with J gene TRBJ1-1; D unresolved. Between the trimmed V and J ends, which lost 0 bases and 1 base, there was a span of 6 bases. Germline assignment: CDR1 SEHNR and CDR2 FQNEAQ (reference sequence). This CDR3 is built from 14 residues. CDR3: CASSLASWNTEAFF. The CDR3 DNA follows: TGTGCCAGCAGCTTAGCGTCATGGAACACTGAAGCTTTCTTT.

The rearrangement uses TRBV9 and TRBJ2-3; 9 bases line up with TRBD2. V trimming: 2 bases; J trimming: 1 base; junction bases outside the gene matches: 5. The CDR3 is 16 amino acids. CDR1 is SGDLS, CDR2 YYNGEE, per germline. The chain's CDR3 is CASSVGGGAGTDTQYF. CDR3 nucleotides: TGTGCCAGCAGCGTGGGCGGGGGGGCCGGCACAGATACGCAGTATTTT. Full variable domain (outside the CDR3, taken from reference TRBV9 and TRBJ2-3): DSGVTQTPKHLITATGQRVTLRCSPRSGDLSVYWYQQSLDQGLQFLIQYYNGEERAKGNILERFSAQQFPDLHSELNLSSLELGDSALYFCASSVGGGAGTDTQYFGPGTRLTVL.

CDR3 nucleotides: TGTGCCAGCAGCGGGAATAATTCACCCCTCCACTTT. It is translated as CASSGNNSPLHF. The rearrangement uses TRBV2 and TRBJ1-6; D call uncertain. CDR3 size: 12 residues. Trimming shortened V by 6 bases and J by 5 bases, and 5 bases separated the two germline ends. CDR1 SNHLY and CDR2 FYNNEI come from the germline V gene. The full variable domain, completed using reference TRBV2 and TRBJ1-6, is EPEVTQTPSHQVTQMGQEVILRCVPISNHLYFYWYRQILGQKVEFLVSFYNNEISEKSEIFDDQFSVERPDGSNFTLKIRSTKLEDSAMYFCASSGNNSPLHFGNGTRLTVT.

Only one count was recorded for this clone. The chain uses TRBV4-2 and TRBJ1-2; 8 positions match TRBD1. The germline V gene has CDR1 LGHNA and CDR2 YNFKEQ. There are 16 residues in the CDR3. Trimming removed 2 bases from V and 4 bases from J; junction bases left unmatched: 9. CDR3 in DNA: TGTGCCAGCAGCCAACGTAGACAGGGGTCGGGCTATGGCTACACCTTC. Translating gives CASSQRRQGSGYGYTF.

CDR3 in amino acids: CASSPLRDTEAFF. The CDR3 DNA follows: TGTGCCAGCTCACCACTGAGGGATACTGAAGCTTTCTTT. The chain links TRBV18 to TRBJ1-1; D remains ambiguous. Per the germline V gene, CDR1 is KGHSH and CDR2 is LQKENI. This CDR3 region has 13 residues. V lost 1 base and J lost 5, with 8 bases in between.

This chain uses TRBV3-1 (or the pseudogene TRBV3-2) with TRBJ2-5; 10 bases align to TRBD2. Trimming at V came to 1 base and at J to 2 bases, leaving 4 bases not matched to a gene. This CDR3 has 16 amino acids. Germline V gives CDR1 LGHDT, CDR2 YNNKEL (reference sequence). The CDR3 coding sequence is TGTGCCAGCAGCCAAGGGCGGACTAGCGGACAAGAGACCCAGTACTTC. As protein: CASSQGRTSGQETQYF.

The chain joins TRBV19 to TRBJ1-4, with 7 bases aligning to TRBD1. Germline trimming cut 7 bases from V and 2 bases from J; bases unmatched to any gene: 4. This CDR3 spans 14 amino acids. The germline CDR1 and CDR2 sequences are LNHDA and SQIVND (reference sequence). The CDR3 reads CASTTGRTNEKLFF. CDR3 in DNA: TGTGCCAGTACGACAGGGCGTACTAATGAAAAACTGTTTTTT. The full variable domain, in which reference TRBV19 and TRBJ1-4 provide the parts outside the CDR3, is DGGITQSPKYLFRKEGQNVTLSCEQNLNHDAMYWYRQDPGQGLRLIYYSQIVNDFQKGDIAEGYSVSREKKESFPLTVTSAQKNPTAFYLCASTTGRTNEKLFFGSGTQLSVL.